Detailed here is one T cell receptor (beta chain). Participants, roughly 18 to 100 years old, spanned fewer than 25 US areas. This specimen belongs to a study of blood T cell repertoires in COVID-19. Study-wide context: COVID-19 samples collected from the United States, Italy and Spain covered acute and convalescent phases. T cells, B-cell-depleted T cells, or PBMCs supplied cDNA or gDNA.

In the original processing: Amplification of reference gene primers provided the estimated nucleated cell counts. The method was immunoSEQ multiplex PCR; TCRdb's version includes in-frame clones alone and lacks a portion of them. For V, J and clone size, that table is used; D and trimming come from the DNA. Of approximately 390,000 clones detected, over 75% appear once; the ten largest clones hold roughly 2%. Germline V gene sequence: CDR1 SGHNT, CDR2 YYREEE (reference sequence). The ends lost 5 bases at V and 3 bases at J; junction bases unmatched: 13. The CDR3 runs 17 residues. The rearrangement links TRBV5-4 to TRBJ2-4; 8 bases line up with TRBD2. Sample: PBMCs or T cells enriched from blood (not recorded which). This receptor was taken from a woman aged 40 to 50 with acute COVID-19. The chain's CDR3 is CASSPALSGGGKNIQYF. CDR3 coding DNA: TGTGCCAGCAGTCCCGCCCTCTCCGGGGGGGGCAAAAACATTCAGTACTTC.